The clone carrying this T cell receptor (beta chain) was counted a few times. Looked up from germline, CDR1 is SEHNR and CDR2 is FQNEAQ (reference sequence). Between the trimmed V and J ends, which lost 5 bases and 8 bases, there was a span of 15 bases. The CDR3 consists of 13 residues. This sample stems from a study of beta chain features in type 1 diabetes. Expressed TCRB transcripts got sequenced, as all isolated RNA was reverse transcribed. Some clones are missing from TCRdb's copy, which holds only in-frame ones; the method was immunoSEQ multiplex PCR. The table has almost 350,000 clones, around a fifth seen once; the top ten hold 0.044%.

This receptor was taken from a woman aged 18-29 years in good health. The sample comprised naive CD4+ T cells from blood. The chain carries TRBV7-9 and TRBJ1-2; D not resolved. This CDR3 reads CASSPLNPGGYTF. CDR3 sequence (DNA): TGTGCCAGCAGCCCCCTGAACCCGGGGGGCTACACCTTC. The complete variable domain, with remaining parts taken from reference TRBV7-9 and TRBJ1-2, reads DTGVSQNPRHKITKRGQNVTFRCDPISEHNRLYWYRQTLGQGPEFLTYFQNEAQLEKSRLLSDRFSAERPKGSFSTLEIQRTEQGDSAMYLCASSPLNPGGYTFGSGTRLTVV.